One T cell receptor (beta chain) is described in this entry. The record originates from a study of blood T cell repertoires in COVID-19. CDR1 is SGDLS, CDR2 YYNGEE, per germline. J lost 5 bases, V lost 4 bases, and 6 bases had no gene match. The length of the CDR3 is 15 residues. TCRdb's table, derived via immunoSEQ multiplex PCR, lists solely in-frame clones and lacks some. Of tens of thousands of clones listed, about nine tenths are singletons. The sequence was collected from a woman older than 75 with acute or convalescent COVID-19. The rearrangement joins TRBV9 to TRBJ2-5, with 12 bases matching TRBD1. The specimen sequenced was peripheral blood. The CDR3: CASSPTGQGAETQYF. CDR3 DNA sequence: TGTGCCAGCAGCCCTACGGGACAGGGGGCCGAGACCCAGTACTTC.